The T cell receptor beta chain under discussion was sequenced for a study of regulatory T cells in long-lasting Graves disease. The time point is: newly diagnosed GD, antithyroid drugs for less than 3 months. With RNA extracted from PBMCs as input, the TCR library was made. This clonotype was seen repeatedly, ten times or more. No antigen is known for it. The study, taken as a whole, reports: TRBV28, TRBJ1-2 and TRBJ2-5 were segments that persistent disease favored.

Through Arm-PCR of CDR3 regions and iRepertoire HTBI primers, TCR beta libraries were built. TCRdb ran MiXCR on the multiplex PCR reads and lists one entry per CDR3 protein. Of 450,000 to 500,000 distinct CDR3 sequences in the sample, 15% to 20% are singletons; the top ten hold 9% to 15%. Germline CDR1 is SEHNR and CDR2 is FQNEAQ (reference sequence). V was cut by 2 bases and J by 7 bases, with 11 bases left in between. This CDR3 spans 13 amino acids. This same sample was also part of a study on T cells in Graves' hyperthyroidism and ophthalmopathy.

The sequences come from peripheral blood mononuclear cells (PBMCs), collected at new diagnosis, from a patient treated with antithyroid drugs. The V call is TRBV7-9, the J call TRBJ1-1; D gene ambiguous. This TCR was sampled from a man in his forties or fifties with Graves disease. For the CDR3, the DNA is TGTGCCAGCAGCTTAAACGGCGGCCTTGAAGCTTTCTTT. Its translation is CASSLNGGLEAFF.